The 6 T cell receptor beta chains listed next were all sequenced from one sample in a study of radiotherapy plus CTLA-4 blockade in lung cancer. Assay: immunoSEQ multiplex PCR; the TCRdb copy retains only in-frame clones and omits some. The data hold roughly 76,000 clones, with 70% to 80% observed a single time. Here the sequenced sample was peripheral blood, taken from a patient treated with radiotherapy plus ipilimumab. Receptors were obtained from a human donor with non-small cell lung cancer whose response to radiotherapy plus ipilimumab could not be evaluated.

V and J are TRBV11-2 and TRBJ1-2; 8 bases are a match to TRBD1. V lost 1 base, J lost 3 bases, and 4 bases stayed unmatched. Germline lookup yields CDR1 SGHAT and CDR2 FQNNGV. The CDR3 runs 15 residues. The CDR3 DNA reads TGTGCCAGCAGCTTAGGGTACAGGGGGGACTATGGCTACACCTTC. Amino acids: CASSLGYRGDYGYTF.

This clone turned up a few times. CDR3 DNA sequence: TGCGCCAGCAGCCAAGATTCCTCACGGGGGGGCCGGACAGATACGCAGTATTTT. Its protein product is CASSQDSSRGGRTDTQYF. The chain is built from TRBV4-1 and TRBJ2-3, with TRBD2 matching over 8 bases. The germline gives CDR1 MGHRA, CDR2 YSYEKL. Germline trimming cut 0 bases from V and 3 bases from J; bases unmatched to any gene: 11. The CDR3 is made up of 18 amino acids.

The chain uses TRBV11-2 and TRBJ1-5, with a weak D call TRBD1 (6 bases). The V end was cut by 8 bases, the J end by 4 bases, with 18 bases between. The CDR3 contains 15 residues. Germline V gene data show CDR1 as SGHAT and CDR2 as FQNNGV. This CDR3 reads CASAPGVTINQPQHF. The CDR3 region has the DNA TGTGCCAGCGCCCCAGGGGTCACGATAAATCAGCCCCAGCATTTT.

The count of this clone is one. The chain links TRBV14 to TRBJ1-2, with TRBD1 as a possible D gene (5 bases). Germline V gene sequence: CDR1 SGHDN, CDR2 FVKESK. Between the trimmed V and J ends, which lost 3 bases and 0 bases, there was a span of 11 bases. There are 15 residues in the CDR3. CDR3 sequence: CASSQVKGANYGYTF. The CDR3, as DNA: TGTGCCAGCAGCCAGGTCAAAGGGGCTAACTATGGCTACACCTTC.

The J gene is TRBJ1-2, the V gene TRBV4-1; the D gene is possibly TRBD1 (6 bases). This CDR3 is 13 amino acids long. The germline V gene has CDR1 MGHRA and CDR2 YSYEKL. V was cut by 4 bases and J by 7 bases, with 13 bases left in between. The CDR3 DNA reads as TGCGCCAGCAGCCCAACGACAGGAGGTGGCTACACCTTC. Its translation is CASSPTTGGGYTF.

The rearrangement uses TRBV4-3 and TRBJ2-5, with 9 bases lining up with TRBD2. V shed 0 bases, J shed 7 bases, and the junction held 9 bases outside the gene matches. This CDR3 spans 16 amino acids. CDR1 LGHNA and CDR2 YSLEER come from the germline V gene. CDR3 loop: CASSQDASGGQVTQYF. In DNA form, the CDR3 reads TGCGCCAGCAGCCAAGACGCCAGCGGGGGGCAGGTGACCCAGTACTTC.